This passage covers 5 T cell receptor beta chains from one sample sequenced in a study of cytomegalovirus exposure and HLA in healthy donors (dated by TCRdb to about 2017). Library method: the immunoSEQ multiplex PCR assay. A mixture of 60 forward primers for TCR Vbeta segments and 13 reverse primers for TCR Jbeta segments was used in the multiplex PCR. Imported from immuneACCESS, the table was reduced by TCRdb to in-frame sequences with V and J called. These copies leave out some clones; in studies compared against another copy, an unresolved V gene accounts for under half, and the cause of the remainder is not known. The sample profile shows some 180,000 clones; 76% of them were found once. The ten largest account for about 1.5% of the sample. The sequencing sample was made of PBMCs. The origin of the receptors is a man between 18 and 35 years old in good health and CMV-seronegative.

The rearrangement uses TRBV5-1 and TRBJ2-1, with 7 nucleotides matching TRBD1. The CDR3 spans 14 residues. J lost 4 bases, V lost 0 bases, and 1 base had no gene match. CDR1 and CDR2 (germline): SGHRS, YFSETQ. CDR3 region: CASSLVGQYNEQFF. CDR3 bases: TGCGCCAGCAGCTTGGTGGGACAGTACAATGAGCAGTTCTTC.

The V and J genes are TRBV19 and TRBJ1-1; tentative D call: TRBD1 (5 bases). The CDR3 runs to 15 residues. Germline V lookup: CDR1 LNHDA, CDR2 SQIVND (reference sequence). Trimming took off 1 base at V and 5 bases at J, with 14 bases between the two ends. The CDR3 sequence: CASSIGGGVRTEAFF. For the CDR3, the DNA is TGTGCCAGTAGTATAGGGGGAGGGGTACGAACTGAAGCTTTCTTT.

The chain has TRBV5-1 and TRBJ1-1, with 7 bases fitting TRBD1. Germline CDR1 is SGHRS and CDR2 is YFSETQ. Germline trimming cut 4 bases from V and 2 bases from J; bases unmatched to any gene: 11. CDR3 length equals 16 residues. The chain's CDR3 is CASSVSDRTLNTEAFF. The CDR3 coding sequence is TGCGCCAGCAGCGTCTCGGACAGGACATTAAACACTGAAGCTTTCTTT.

This clone was seen a single time. V gene TRBV11-2 combines with J gene TRBJ2-1, with TRBD2 as a possible D gene (6 bases). CDR1 SGHAT and CDR2 FQNNGV come from the germline V gene. Trimming removed 7 bases from V and 7 bases from J, with 11 bases in between. The CDR3 has 12 amino acids. CDR3 sequence reads: CASKIRGNEQFF. CDR3 in DNA: TGTGCCAGCAAAATTCGGGGGAATGAGCAGTTCTTC.

This chain uses TRBV18 with TRBJ2-7; D might be TRBD1 (6 bases). The CDR3 runs 13 residues. The V gene lost 3 bases and the J gene lost 3 bases, with 9 bases spanning the gap. CDR1 KGHSH and CDR2 LQKENI come from the germline V gene. CDR3 nucleotide sequence: TGTGCCAGCTCACCGGGACACTACTACGAGCAGTACTTC. Translating it yields CASSPGHYYEQYF.